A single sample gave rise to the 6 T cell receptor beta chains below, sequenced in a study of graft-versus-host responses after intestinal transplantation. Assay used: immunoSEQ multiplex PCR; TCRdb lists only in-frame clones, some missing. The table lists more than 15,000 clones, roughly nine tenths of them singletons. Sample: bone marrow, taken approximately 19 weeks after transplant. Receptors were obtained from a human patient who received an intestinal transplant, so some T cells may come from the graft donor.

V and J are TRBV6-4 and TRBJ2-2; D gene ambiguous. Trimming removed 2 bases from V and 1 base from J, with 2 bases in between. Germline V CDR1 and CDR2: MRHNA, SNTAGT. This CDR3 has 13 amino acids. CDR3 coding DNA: TGTGCCAGCAGTGACGGGAACACCGGGGAGCTGTTTTTT. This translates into CASSDGNTGELFF.

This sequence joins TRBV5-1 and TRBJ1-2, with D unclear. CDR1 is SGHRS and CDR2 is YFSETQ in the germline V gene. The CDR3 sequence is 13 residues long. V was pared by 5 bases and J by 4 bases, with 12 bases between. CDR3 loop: CASRWDLVYGYTF. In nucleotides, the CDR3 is TGCGCCAGCAGATGGGATCTTGTCTATGGCTACACCTTC.

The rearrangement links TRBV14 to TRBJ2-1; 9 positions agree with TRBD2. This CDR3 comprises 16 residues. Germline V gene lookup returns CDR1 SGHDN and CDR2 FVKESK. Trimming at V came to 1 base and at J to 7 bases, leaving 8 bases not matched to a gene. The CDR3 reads CASSQARGRGRNEQFF. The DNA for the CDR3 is TGTGCCAGCAGCCAAGCTCGCGGGAGGGGACGGAATGAGCAGTTCTTC.

The CDR3 region is CASSSPGTDHYEQYF. The CDR3 bases are TGTGCCAGCAGTTCCCCCGGGACAGACCATTACGAGCAGTACTTC. This chain uses TRBV28 with TRBJ2-7; 7 nucleotides match TRBD1. V lost 4 bases, J lost 4 bases, and 10 bases stayed unmatched. CDR1 is MDHEN and CDR2 is SYDVKM in the germline V gene. CDR3 length: 15 amino acids.

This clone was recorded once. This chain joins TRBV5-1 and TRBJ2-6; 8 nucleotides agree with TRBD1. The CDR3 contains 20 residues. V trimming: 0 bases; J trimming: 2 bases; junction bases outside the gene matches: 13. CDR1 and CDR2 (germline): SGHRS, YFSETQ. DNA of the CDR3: TGCGCCAGCAGCTTGGCCCACTCTCCGGGACAGGAGGCTGGGGCCAACGTCCTGACTTTC. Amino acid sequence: CASSLAHSPGQEAGANVLTF.

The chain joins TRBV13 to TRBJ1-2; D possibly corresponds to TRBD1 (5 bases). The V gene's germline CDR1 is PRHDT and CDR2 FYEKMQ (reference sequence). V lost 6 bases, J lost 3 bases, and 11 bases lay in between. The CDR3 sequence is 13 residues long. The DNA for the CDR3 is TGTGCCAGCAGGACTCGAGGGGACTATGGCTACACCTTC. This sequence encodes CASRTRGDYGYTF. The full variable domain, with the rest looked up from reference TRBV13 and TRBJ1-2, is AAGVIQSPRHLIKEKRETATLKCYPIPRHDTVYWYQQGPGQDPQFLISFYEKMQSDKGSIPDRFSAQQFSDYHSELNMSSLELGDSALYFCASRTRGDYGYTFGSGTRLTVV.